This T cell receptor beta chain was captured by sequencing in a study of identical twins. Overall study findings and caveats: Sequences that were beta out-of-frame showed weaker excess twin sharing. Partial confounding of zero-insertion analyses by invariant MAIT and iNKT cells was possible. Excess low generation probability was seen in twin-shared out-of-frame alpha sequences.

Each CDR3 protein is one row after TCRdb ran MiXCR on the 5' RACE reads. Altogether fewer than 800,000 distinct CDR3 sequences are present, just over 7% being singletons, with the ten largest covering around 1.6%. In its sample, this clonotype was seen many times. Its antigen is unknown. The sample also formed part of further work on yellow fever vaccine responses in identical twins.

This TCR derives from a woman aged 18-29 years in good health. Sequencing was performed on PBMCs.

This CDR3 is CASSRLRGTSYEQYF. CDR3 in DNA: TGTGCCAGCAGCCGGCTGAGGGGCACTTCCTACGAGCAGTACTTC. The V gene is TRBV5-6, the J gene TRBJ2-7; the D gene could be TRBD1 or TRBD2 (5 bases each). Trimming took 4 bases from V and 1 from J, leaving 15 bases between them. Germline loops: CDR1 SGHDT, CDR2 YYEEEE. The CDR3 has 15 residues.